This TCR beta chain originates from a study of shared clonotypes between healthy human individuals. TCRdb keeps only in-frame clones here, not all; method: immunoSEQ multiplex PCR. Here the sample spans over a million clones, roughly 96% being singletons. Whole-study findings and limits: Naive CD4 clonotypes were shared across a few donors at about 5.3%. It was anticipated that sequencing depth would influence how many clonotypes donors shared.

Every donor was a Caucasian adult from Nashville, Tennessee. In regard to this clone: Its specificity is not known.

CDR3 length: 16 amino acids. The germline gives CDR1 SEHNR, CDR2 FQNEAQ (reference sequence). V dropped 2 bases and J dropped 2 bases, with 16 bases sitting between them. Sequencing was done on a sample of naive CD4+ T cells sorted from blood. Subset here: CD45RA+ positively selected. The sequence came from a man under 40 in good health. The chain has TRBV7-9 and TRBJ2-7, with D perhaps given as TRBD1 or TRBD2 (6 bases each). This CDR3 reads CASSLKTGRFPYEQYF. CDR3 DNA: TGTGCCAGCAGCTTAAAAACAGGGAGGTTCCCCTACGAGCAGTACTTC.